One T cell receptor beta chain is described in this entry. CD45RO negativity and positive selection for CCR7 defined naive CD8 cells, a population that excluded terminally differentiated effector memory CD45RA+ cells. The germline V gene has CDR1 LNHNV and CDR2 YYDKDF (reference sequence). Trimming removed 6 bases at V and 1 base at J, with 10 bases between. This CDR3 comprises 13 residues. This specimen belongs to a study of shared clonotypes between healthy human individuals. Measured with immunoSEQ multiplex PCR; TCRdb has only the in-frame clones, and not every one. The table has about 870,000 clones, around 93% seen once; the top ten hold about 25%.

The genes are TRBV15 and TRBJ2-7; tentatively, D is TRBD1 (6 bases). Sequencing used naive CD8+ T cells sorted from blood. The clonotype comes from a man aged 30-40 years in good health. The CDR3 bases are TGTGCCACCAGAGAAACAGGGTCCTACGAGCAGTACTTC. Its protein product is CATRETGSYEQYF.